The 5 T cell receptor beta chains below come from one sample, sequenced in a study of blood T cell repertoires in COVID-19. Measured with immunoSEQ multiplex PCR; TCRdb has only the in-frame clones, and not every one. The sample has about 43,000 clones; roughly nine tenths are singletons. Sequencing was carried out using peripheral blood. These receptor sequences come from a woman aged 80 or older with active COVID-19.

This CDR3 is CASSSDRNTEAFF. CDR3 DNA sequence: TGTGCCAGCTCATCGGACAGGAACACTGAAGCTTTCTTT. The V and J genes are TRBV18 and TRBJ1-1; TRBD1 might be the D (6 bases). V lost 5 bases to trimming and J lost 1 base, with 8 bases between them. Looked up from germline, CDR1 is KGHSH and CDR2 is LQKENI. The CDR3 loop spans 13 amino acids.

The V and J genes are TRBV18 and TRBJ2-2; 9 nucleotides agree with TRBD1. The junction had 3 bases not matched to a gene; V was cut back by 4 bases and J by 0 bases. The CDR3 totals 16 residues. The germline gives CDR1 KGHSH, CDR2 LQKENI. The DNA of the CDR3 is TGTGCCAGCTCACGGGACAGGGATTCGAACACCGGGGAGCTGTTTTTT. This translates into CASSRDRDSNTGELFF.

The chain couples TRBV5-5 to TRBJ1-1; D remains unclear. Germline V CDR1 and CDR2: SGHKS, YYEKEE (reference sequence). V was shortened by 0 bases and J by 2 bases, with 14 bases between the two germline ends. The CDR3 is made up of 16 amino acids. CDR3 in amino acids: CASSLVDTYSNTEAFF. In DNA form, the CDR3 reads TGTGCCAGCAGCTTGGTTGACACATACTCTAACACTGAAGCTTTCTTT.

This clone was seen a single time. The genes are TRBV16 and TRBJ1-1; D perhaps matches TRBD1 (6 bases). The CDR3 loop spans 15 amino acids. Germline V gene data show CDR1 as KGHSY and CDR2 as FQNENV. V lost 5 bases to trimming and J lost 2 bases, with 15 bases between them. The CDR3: CASSSQQGINTEAFF. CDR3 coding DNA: TGTGCCAGCAGCAGCCAACAGGGAATAAACACTGAAGCTTTCTTT.

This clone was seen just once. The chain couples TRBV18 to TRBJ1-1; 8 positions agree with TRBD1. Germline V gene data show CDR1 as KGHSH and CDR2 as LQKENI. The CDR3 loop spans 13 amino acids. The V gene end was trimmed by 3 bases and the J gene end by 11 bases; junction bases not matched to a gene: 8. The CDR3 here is CASSPLQGADAFF. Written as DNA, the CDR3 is TGTGCCAGCTCACCCCTCCAGGGGGCGGACGCTTTCTTT.